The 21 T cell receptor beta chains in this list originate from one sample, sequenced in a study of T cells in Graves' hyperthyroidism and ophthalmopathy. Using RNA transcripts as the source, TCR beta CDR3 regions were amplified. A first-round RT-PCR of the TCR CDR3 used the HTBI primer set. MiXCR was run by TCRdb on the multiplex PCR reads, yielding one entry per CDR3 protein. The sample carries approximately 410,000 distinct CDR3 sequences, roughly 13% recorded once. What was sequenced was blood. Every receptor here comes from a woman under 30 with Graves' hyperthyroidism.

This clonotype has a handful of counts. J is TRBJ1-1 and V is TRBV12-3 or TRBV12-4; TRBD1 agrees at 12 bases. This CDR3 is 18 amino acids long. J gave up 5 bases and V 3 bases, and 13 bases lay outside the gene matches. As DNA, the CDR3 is TGTGCCAGCAGTTTTTCCCAGCCCGGGACAGGGGGCATGACTGAAGCTTTCTTT. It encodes CASSFSQPGTGGMTEAFF.

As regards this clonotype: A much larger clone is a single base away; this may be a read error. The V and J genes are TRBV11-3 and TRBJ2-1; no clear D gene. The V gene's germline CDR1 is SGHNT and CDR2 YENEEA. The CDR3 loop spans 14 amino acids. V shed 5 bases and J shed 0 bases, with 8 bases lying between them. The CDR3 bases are TGTGCCAGCAGCCAAGAGAACTCCTACAATGAGCAGTTCTTC. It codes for CASSQENSYNEQFF.

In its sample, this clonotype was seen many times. CDR3 sequence (DNA): TGTGCCATCAGCCCGGGACAGGGGTCAGATACGCAGTATTTT. Translation gives CAISPGQGSDTQYF. The chain is built from TRBV10-3 and TRBJ2-3; 10 bases map to TRBD1. The junction had 4 bases not matched to a gene; V was cut back by 6 bases and J by 4 bases. The CDR3 covers 14 residues. From germline, CDR1 is ENHRY and CDR2 SYGVKD.

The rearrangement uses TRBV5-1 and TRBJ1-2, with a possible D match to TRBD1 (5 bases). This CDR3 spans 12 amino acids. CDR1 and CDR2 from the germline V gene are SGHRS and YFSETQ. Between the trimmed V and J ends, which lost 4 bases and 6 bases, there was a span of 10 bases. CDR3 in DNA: TGCGCCAGCAGCGGGGACTACGATGGCTACACCTTC. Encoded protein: CASSGDYDGYTF.

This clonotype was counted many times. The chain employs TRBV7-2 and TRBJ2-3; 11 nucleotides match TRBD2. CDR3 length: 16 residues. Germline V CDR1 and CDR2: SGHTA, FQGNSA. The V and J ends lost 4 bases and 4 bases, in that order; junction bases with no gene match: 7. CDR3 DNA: TGTGCCAGCAGCTCATTACTAGCGGGAGTAGCAGATACGCAGTATTTT. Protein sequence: CASSSLLAGVADTQYF.

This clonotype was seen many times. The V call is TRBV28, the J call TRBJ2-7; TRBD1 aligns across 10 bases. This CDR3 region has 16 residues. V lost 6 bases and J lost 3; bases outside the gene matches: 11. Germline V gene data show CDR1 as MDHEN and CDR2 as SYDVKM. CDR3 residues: CASSMEGGQGSYEQYF. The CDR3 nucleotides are TGTGCCAGCAGCATGGAGGGGGGACAGGGGAGCTACGAGCAGTACTTC.

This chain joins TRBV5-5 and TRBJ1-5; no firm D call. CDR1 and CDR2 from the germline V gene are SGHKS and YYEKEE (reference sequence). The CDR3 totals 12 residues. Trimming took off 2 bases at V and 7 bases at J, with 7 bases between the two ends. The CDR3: CASSLNVQPQHF. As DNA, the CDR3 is TGTGCCAGCAGCTTAAACGTCCAGCCCCAGCATTTT.

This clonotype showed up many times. The CDR3 loop is CASSLGRDRVTAFF. DNA for the CDR3: TGTGCCAGCAGTTTGGGCAGGGATCGGGTTACAGCTTTCTTT. The chain employs TRBV12-3 or TRBV12-4 and TRBJ1-1; the D gene is possibly TRBD1 (5 bases). The CDR3 consists of 14 residues. The V end was cut by 3 bases, the J end by 10 bases, with 18 bases between.

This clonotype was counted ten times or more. The CDR3 DNA reads as TGTGCCAGCAGTTTAGCGGAGGCGGGCAATGAGCAGTTCTTC. This encodes CASSLAEAGNEQFF. The gene calls are TRBV2 and TRBJ2-1; tentative D call: TRBD2 (6 bases). The CDR3 sequence is 14 residues long. The V and J ends lost 5 bases and 6 bases respectively, with 14 bases between them. Germline lookup yields CDR1 SNHLY and CDR2 FYNNEI.

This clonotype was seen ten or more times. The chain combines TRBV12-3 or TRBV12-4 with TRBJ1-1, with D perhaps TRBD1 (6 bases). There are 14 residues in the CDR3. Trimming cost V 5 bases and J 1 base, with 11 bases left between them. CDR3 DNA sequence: TGTGCCAGCAGTCCACAGGGATCGAACACTGAAGCTTTCTTT. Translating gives CASSPQGSNTEAFF.

As DNA, the CDR3 is TGCGCCAGCAGCCGTTTGGGGGAAAAAAACATTCAGTACTTC. Amino acid sequence: CASSRLGEKNIQYF. The chain uses TRBV5-1 and TRBJ2-4; D is perhaps TRBD1 or TRBD2 (5 bases each). Trimming removed 4 bases at V and 4 bases at J, with 12 bases between. Germline assignment: CDR1 SGHRS and CDR2 YFSETQ. There are 14 residues in the CDR3.

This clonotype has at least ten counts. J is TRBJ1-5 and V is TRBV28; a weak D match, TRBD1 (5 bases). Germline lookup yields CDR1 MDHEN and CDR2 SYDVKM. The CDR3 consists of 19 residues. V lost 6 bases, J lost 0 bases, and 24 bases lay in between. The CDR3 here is CASSPGRSEPSNSNQPQHF. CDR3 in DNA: TGTGCCAGCAGCCCGGGACGGAGCGAGCCCTCTAATAGCAATCAGCCCCAGCATTTT.

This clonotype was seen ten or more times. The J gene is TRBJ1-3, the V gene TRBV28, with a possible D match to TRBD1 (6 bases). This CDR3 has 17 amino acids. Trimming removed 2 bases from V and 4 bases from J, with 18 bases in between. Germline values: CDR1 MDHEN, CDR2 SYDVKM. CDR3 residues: CASSLAGTGTRGNTIYF. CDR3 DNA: TGTGCCAGCAGTTTAGCGGGAACCGGGACACGAGGAAACACCATATATTTT.

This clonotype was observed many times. The DNA of the CDR3 is TGCAGCGTTGGCACGGGGTCAAGGTCCTACGAGCAGTACTTC. Its translation is CSVGTGSRSYEQYF. The chain links TRBV29-1 to TRBJ2-7; D may be TRBD2 (5 bases). The CDR3 is 14 residues long. CDR1 is SQVTM, CDR2 ANQGSEA, per germline. Trimming cost V 4 bases and J 1 base, with 14 bases left between them.

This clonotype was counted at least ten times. The CDR3 nucleotides read TGTGCCAGCAGTTTTAACTACGACGAGCAGTACTTC. It is translated as CASSFNYDEQYF. This chain joins TRBV28 and TRBJ2-7; the D is unclear. The CDR3 runs to 12 residues. Germline lookup yields CDR1 MDHEN and CDR2 SYDVKM. V gave up 3 bases and J gave up 5 bases, with 8 bases separating them.

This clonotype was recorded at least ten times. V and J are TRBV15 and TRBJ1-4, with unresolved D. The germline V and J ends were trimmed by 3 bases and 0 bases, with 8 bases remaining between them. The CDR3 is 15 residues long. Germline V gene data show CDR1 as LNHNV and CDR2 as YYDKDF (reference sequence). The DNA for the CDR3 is TGTGCCACCAGCAGGCAGCCAACAACTAATGAAAAACTGTTTTTT. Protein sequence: CATSRQPTTNEKLFF.

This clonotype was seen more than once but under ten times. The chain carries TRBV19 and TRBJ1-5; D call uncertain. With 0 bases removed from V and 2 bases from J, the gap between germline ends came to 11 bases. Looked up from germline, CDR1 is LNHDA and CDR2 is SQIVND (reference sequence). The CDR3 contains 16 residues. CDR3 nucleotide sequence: TGTGCCAGTAGTATAGAAGGCATCCGGGGCAATCAGCCCCAGCATTTT. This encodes CASSIEGIRGNQPQHF.

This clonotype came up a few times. CDR3 loop: CASNDISGNTIYF. CDR3 in DNA: TGTGCCAGTAATGATATCTCTGGAAACACCATATATTTT. V and J are TRBV19 and TRBJ1-3; no clear D gene. V was cut by 7 bases and J by 0 bases, with 7 bases left in between. Germline V gives CDR1 LNHDA, CDR2 SQIVND (reference sequence). The CDR3 has 13 residues.

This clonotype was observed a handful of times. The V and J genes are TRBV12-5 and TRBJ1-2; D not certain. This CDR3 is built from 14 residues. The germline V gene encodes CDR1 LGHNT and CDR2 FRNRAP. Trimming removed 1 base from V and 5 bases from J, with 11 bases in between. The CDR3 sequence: CASGLGQNPYGYTF. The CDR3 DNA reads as TGTGCTAGTGGTTTGGGCCAGAACCCTTATGGCTACACCTTC.

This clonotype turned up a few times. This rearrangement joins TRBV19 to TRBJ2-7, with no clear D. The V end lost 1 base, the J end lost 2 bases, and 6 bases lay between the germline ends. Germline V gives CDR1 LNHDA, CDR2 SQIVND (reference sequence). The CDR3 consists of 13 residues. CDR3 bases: TGTGCCAGTAGTATAGCCCCCACCTACGAGCAGTACTTC. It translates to CASSIAPTYEQYF.

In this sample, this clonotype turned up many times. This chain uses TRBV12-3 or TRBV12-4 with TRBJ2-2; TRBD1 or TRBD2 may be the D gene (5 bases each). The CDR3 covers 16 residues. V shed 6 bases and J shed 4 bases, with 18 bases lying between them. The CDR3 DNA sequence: TGTGCCAGCAGCAAACAGGTGTCGAGGGGCACCGGGGAGCTGTTTTTT. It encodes CASSKQVSRGTGELFF.